This paragraph covers one TCR beta chain sequence. This sample stems from a study of technical replicates of blood from a handful of donors. CDR1 is MGHRA and CDR2 is YSYEKL in the germline V gene. The CDR3 has 17 amino acids. V was pared by 0 bases and J by 4 bases, with 16 bases between. Sequencing used immunoSEQ multiplex PCR; TCRdb keeps in-frame clones, though not all of them. The table has about 91,000 clones, approximately 90% seen once. The TCR originated in a human donor in good health. V is TRBV4-1 and J is TRBJ2-1; possible D gene TRBD2, 6 bases. The source material was T cells isolated from PBMCs. The CDR3 bases are TGCGCCAGCAGCCAAGATCGCAGACTAGACCTATACAATGAGCAGTTCTTC. Protein: CASSQDRRLDLYNEQFF.